The present T cell receptor beta chain was sequenced within a study of blood T cell repertoires in COVID-19. Study in general: Spain, Italy and the United States supplied samples that represented acute and convalescent COVID-19. Sources were T cells, B-cell-depleted T cells, or PBMCs; the material itself was cDNA or gDNA.

This clone was detected only once. Authors' data handling: Counts of nucleated cells, estimated from reference gene primer amplification, were obtained. Data came from immunoSEQ multiplex PCR; TCRdb stores just in-frame clones and leaves some out. V and J calls and clone size are those listed in that table; D and trimming were worked out from the DNA. The table has tens of thousands of clones, around 79% seen once; the top ten hold around 10%. Sequenced input: peripheral blood. The clonotype was recovered from a middle-aged man with acute or convalescent COVID-19.

The CDR3 coding sequence is TGTGCCAGCAGTTACTCTGGGAGGACTGAAGCTTTCTTT. It is translated as CASSYSGRTEAFF. This sequence joins TRBV6-5 and TRBJ1-1; no reliable D call. Germline V gene data show CDR1 as MNHEY and CDR2 as SVGAGI. V lost 0 bases and J lost 5, with 7 bases in between. The CDR3 contains 13 residues.